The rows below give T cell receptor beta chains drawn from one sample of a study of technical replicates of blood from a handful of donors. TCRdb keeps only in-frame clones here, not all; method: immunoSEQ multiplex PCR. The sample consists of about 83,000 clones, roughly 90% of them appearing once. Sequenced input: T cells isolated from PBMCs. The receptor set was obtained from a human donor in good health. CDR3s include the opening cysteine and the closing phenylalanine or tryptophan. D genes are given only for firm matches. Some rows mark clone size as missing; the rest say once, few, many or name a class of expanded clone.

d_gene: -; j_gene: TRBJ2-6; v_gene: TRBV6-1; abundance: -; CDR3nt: TGTGCCTCGGCAGGCCGCTCTGGGGCCAACGTCCTGACTTTC; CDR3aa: CASAGRSGANVLTF
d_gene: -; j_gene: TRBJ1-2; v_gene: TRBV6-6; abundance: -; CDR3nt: TGTGCCAGCAGTTACTCGACTGGACAGCCGGGTGGCTACACCTTC; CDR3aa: CASSYSTGQPGGYTF
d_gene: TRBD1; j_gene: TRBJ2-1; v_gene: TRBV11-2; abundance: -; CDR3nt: TGTGCCAGCAGCTTAGTTTGGGTCGGACAGGGTGAGCAGTTCTTC; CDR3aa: CASSLVWVGQGEQFF
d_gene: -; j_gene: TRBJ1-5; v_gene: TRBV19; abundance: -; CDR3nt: TGTGCCAGTAGTACCCTACAGGTTCCAAGCAATCAGCCCCAGCATTTT; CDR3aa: CASSTLQVPSNQPQHF
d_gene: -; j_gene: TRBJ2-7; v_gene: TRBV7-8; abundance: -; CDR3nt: TGTGCCAGCAGCCCAGGGTGGATCCACGAGCAGTACTTC; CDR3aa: CASSPGWIHEQYF
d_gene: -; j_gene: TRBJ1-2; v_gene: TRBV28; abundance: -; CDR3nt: TGTGCCAGCAGTCCCATTTCTCGACAGGATAATGGCTACACCTTC; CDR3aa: CASSPISRQDNGYTF
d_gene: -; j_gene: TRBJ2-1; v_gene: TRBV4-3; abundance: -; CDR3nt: TGCGCCAGCAGCCAAGATTACCAGAAGCAGTTCTTC; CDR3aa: CASSQDYQKQFF
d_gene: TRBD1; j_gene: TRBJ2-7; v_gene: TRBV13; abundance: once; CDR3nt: TGTGCCAGCAGCTTTTTGTCCGGGACAGGTCAATCCTACGAGCAGTACTTC; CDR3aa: CASSFLSGTGQSYEQYF
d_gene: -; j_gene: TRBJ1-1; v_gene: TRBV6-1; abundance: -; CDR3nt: TGTGCCAGCAGTGAAACTGCCAACACTGAAGCTTTCTTT; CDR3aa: CASSETANTEAFF
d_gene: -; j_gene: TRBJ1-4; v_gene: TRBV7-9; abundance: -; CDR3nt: TGTGCCAGCACCTTGGTGGTTCAGGGCCCAGAAAAACTGTTTTTT; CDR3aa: CASTLVVQGPEKLFF
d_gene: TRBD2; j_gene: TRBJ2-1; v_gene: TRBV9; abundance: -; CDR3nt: TGTGCCAGCAGCGCCGGGACTAGCGGGAGTGGTGAGCAGTTCTTC; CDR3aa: CASSAGTSGSGEQFF
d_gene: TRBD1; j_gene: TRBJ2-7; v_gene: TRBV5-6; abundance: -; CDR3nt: TGTGCCAGCAGGACAGACAGGGGGCATGCCCACGAGCAGTACTTC; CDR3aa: CASRTDRGHAHEQYF
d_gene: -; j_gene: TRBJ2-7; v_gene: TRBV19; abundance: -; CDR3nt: TGTGCCAGTAGCATTGGGGCAGGGGTTGTCTACGAGCAGTACTTC; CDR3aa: CASSIGAGVVYEQYF
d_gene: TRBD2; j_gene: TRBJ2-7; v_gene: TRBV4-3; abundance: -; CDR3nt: TGCGCCAGCAGCCAAGATCTAGCGGGAGGGCCCTACGAGCAGTACTTC; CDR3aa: CASSQDLAGGPYEQYF
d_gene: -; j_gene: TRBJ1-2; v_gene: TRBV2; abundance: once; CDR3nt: TGTGCCAGCAGTGAACAGGGAACCTACACCTTC; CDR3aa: CASSEQGTYTF
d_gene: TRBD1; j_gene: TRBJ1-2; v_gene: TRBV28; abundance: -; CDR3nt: TGTGCCAGCAGCCCACCTAAAGCAGGGGGGTATGGCTACACCTTC; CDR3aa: CASSPPKAGGYGYTF
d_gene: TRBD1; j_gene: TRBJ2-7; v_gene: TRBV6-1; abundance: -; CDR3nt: TGTGCCAGCAAAACAGGGGTGGCCTACGAGCAGTACTTC; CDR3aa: CASKTGVAYEQYF
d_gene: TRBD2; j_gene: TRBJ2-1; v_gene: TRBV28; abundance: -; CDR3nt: TGTGCCAGCTACCGGGACTATGGCAATGAGCAGTTCTTC; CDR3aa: CASYRDYGNEQFF
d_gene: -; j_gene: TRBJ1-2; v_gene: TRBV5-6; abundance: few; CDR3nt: TGTGCCAGCAGCTTAGCGGGCTACCCAACTGGCTACACCTTC; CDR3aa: CASSLAGYPTGYTF
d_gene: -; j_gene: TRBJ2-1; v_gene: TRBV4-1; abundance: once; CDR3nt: TGCGCCAGCAGCCAAGATGACTCCGGGACCTACAATGAGCAGTTCTTC; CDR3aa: CASSQDDSGTYNEQFF
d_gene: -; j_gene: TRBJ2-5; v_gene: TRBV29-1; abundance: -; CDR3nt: TGCAGCGTTGAAACAGGGCAAGAGACCCAGTACTTC; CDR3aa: CSVETGQETQYF
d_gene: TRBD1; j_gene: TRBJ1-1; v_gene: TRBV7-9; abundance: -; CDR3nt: TGTGCCAGCAGCTTCTTACAGGGGTTGAACACTGAAGCTTTCTTT; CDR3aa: CASSFLQGLNTEAFF
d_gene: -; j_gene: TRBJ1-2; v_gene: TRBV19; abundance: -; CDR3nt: TGTGCCAGTAACGACAGTCCAGTCTATGGCTACACCTTC; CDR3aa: CASNDSPVYGYTF
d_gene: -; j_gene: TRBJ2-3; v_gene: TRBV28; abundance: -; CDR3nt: TGTGCCAGCAGGGCAGGGTTTTCTAGCACAGATACGCAGTATTTT; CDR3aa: CASRAGFSSTDTQYF
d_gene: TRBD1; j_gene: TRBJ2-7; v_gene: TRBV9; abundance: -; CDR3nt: TGTGCCAGCAGCGTAGATGGGAGACAGGGAATCTACGAGCAGTACTTC; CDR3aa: CASSVDGRQGIYEQYF
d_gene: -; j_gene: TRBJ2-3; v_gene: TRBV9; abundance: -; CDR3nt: TGTGCCAGCAGTGCGGAGGGGGCCACAGATACGCAGTATTTT; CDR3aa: CASSAEGATDTQYF
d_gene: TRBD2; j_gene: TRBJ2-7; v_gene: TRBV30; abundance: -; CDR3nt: TGTGCCTGGGGACTAGCGGGAGGGCCCAACGAGCAGTACTTC; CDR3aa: CAWGLAGGPNEQYF
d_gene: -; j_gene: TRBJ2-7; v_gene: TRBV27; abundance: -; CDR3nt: TGTGCCAGCAGTTTATGGTCACAAGAAAGGCAGTACTTC; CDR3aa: CASSLWSQERQYF
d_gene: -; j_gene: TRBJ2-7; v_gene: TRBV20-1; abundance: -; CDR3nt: TGCAGTGCTAGAAACCAGTGGGAGCAGTACTTC; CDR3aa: CSARNQWEQYF
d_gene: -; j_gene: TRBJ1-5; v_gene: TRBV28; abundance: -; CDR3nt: TGTGCCAGCAGTTCTAAGTGGGAGGGCAATCAGCCCCAGCATTTT; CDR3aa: CASSSKWEGNQPQHF
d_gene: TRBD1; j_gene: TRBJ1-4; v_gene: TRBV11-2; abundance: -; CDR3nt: TGTGCCAGCAGCTCCGTCGGGACAGGGAATGAAAAACTGTTTTTT; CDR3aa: CASSSVGTGNEKLFF
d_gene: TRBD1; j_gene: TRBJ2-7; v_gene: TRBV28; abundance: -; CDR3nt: TGTGCCAGCAGTTTAAGGCTAAGGACAGGGGTCGACGAGCAGTACTTC; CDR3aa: CASSLRLRTGVDEQYF
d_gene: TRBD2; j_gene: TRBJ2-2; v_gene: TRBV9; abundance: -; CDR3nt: TGTGCCAGCAGCGTGTCCGGACTAGCGTTCGGTACCGGGGAGCTGTTTTTT; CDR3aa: CASSVSGLAFGTGELFF
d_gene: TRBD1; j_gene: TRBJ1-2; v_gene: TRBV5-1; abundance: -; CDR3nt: TGCGCCAGCAGTCCGTTAGGGGGCCCCCCGGGTGGCTACACCTTC; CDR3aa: CASSPLGGPPGGYTF
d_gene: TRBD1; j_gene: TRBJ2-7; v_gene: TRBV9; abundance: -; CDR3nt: TGTGCCAGCAGCGATCCGCCCCCGGGACAGGGGGGCGAGCAGTACTTC; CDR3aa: CASSDPPPGQGGEQYF
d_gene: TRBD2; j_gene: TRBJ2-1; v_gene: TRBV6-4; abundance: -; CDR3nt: TGTGCCAGCAGTGCCACCGGGACTAGCGGGAGGGTTTATGGTGAGCAGTTCTTC; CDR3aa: CASSATGTSGRVYGEQFF